This T cell receptor (beta chain) was captured in a study of blood T cells in healthy people across ages. Study information: The template switching approach captured approximately one barcoded beta molecule for every two T cells. Study-level findings and limits: Per million T cells, the diversity of TCR beta decreased roughly linearly as age advanced.

Worth noting for this clonotype: Its antigen is not identified.

It was with a sample-barcoded 5' primer and a J-beta primer mix that a second PCR of roughly 7 to 12 cycles was run. One entry per CDR3 protein results from TCRdb running MiXCR on the 5' RACE reads. This table holds some 890,000 distinct CDR3 sequences, about 29% found once. The same data also went into a second study, on T cells of mothers and their children.

This receptor was obtained from a woman in her thirties or forties in good health. The specimen sequenced was blood.

CDR3 sequence: CASRLGVLMNTEAFF. Here the CDR3 DNA reads TGTGCCAGCAGGCTCGGGGTTCTCATGAACACTGAAGCTTTCTTT. The chain links TRBV28 to TRBJ1-1, with no clear D. The CDR3 is 15 amino acids. Germline CDR1 MDHEN, CDR2 SYDVKM. V lost 6 bases and J lost 0, with 14 bases in between.